The source of this T cell receptor (beta chain) is a study of OX40 agonist ivuxolimab in advanced cancers. Overall study: Patients were given ivuxolimab, an antibody that agonizes OX40 (CD134).

Study conclusions and caveats: With doses of 0.1 to 3.0 mg/kg, CD4+ and CD8+ blood T cells had undergone clonal expansion by week 6. Partial responders at 0.1-3.0 mg/kg showed near-lowest clonal expansion.

A note on this clone: Its specificity is unknown.

The table came from immunoSEQ multiplex PCR; TCRdb's copy has only in-frame clones and leaves some out. The repertoire holds about 48,000 clones, with roughly 91% as singletons. The starting material was CD4+ or CD8+ T cells sorted from blood, obtained in a trial of the OX40 agonist ivuxolimab. The source of this sequence is an adult with an advanced solid tumor such as melanoma, head and neck, liver or kidney cancer.

CDR3 protein: CASMGRGLQGAFF. The CDR3, as DNA: TGTGCCAGCATGGGCAGGGGGCTTCAAGGAGCTTTCTTT. The rearrangement joins TRBV28 to TRBJ1-1; 8 positions agree with TRBD1. CDR1 is MDHEN, CDR2 SYDVKM, per germline. With V trimmed by 7 bases and J by 10 bases, 11 bases remained unmatched. The length of the CDR3 is 13 residues.